This paragraph reports one T cell receptor (beta chain). The antigen it binds to is not known. The record has no base qualities; no much larger clone is one base away. The donors were about 40 Caucasian individuals from Russia, aged roughly 6 to 90 years, who were systemically healthy. Approximately 10 milliliters of peripheral blood were collected from each donor into EDTA-treated Vacutainer tubes. PBMCs were isolated by Ficoll-Paque density-gradient centrifugation, with at least 6.5 million obtained per sample. Total RNA was extracted from PBMCs with Trizol reagent, with at least 5.5 micrograms obtained per sample. Naive CD45RAhigh/CD27high T cell percentages were measured by flow cytometry on a PBMC aliquot from every donor. The sample comes from a study of blood T cells in healthy people across ages (dated by TCRdb to 2015 to 2017). Background on the whole study: Template switching captured roughly one uniquely barcoded TCR beta cDNA molecule per two T cells in model experiments. For two donors (one aged 18 to 29 and one aged 80 or older), the study analyzed two additional independent replicas of 1 million unique cDNA reads from the same blood draw. To avoid experimental bias, donors of different ages were randomly spread across the sequencing lanes. The donors were divided into four age groups: young (average approximately 17 years), middle-aged (roughly 40), aged (around 67) and long-lived (roughly 86). To track age-related changes in TCR beta repertoire diversity, the study relied on deep sequencing normalized with unique cDNA molecular identifiers.

Paper-wide results and their limitations: Compared with the aged group, the long-lived group had more naive CD4+ T cells, fewer expanded clones and increased TCR diversity, suggesting age selection. Observed TCR beta diversity per million T cells fell roughly linearly with age, and a significant reduction was already apparent by age around 40. Estimates of total diversity from one million sequenced T cells were regarded as lower bounds and underestimates. Donor CMV infection status was unknown, potentially confounding age-related changes in expanded clonotypes. The percentage of naive T cells measured by flow cytometry correlated strongly with observed TCR beta diversity. Bulk unsorted PBMC profiling prevented conclusive comparison of naive and antigen-experienced compartments.

Libraries were prepared through 5' RACE. The sequencing machine was an Illumina HiSeq 2500. A second PCR of roughly 7 to 11 cycles was performed with a sample-barcoded 5' primer and a J-beta primer mix. Each TCR beta cDNA molecule received a unique molecular identifier from a template-switch 5' adaptor carrying 12 random nucleotides. At least 3 million CDR3-containing paired-end reads were obtained from each sample. First-strand cDNA was synthesized from all RNA with the Mint cDNA synthesis kit, primed by a TRBC-specific oligonucleotide. Following uracil-DNA glycosylase treatment, all cDNA underwent a first 18-cycle PCR with the universal primers M1SS and BC2_uni_R. In the paper's pipeline: For normalization, 1 million high-quality reads, each with a distinct molecular identifier, were randomly selected from each sample. Instead of being binned into consensus sequences, reads that shared molecular identifiers were thrown out. CDR3 identification, clonotype clustering and error correction used MiTCR with a Q25 quality threshold and the strictest error-elimination algorithm. A nonparametric unseen species model with Euler transformation was used to estimate lower-bound total TCR beta diversity. Starting from the raw public reads, TCRdb applied fastp trimming at Q25, assembled clones with MiXCR and retained in-frame beta chains. Each entry is one CDR3 protein sequence, shown with its most common DNA and genes. TCRdb's processing, not the authors' own work, is the source of the V and J calls. This sample gives 1.5 million to 2 million distinct CDR3 sequences in total; roughly 27% of them show up just once. Of the sample, 7% to 9% falls within the top ten clones.

Between the V and J ends, shortened by 3 bases and 0 bases respectively, the junction contains 16 bases. Its CDR3 holds 17 amino acids, cysteine through phenylalanine. The DNA shown is the 51-base CDR3, in frame from base 1. Looking up the germline V gene yields CDR1 SGDLS and CDR2 YYNGEE. Rearrangement joined TRBV9 to TRBJ2-1; possibly the D gene is TRBD1, per 6 matching bases. This receptor was obtained from a woman aged 25 to 45 in good health. Sequencing was done on a sample of blood. Here the CDR3 is given as CASSDETGTSSYNEQFF. The DNA sequence follows: TGTGCCAGCAGCGACGAGACAGGTACGAGCTCCTACAATGAGCAGTTCTTC.